This T cell receptor (beta chain) was identified in a study of blood T cell repertoires in COVID-19. The data were produced by immunoSEQ multiplex PCR, yet TCRdb's version contains in-frame clones alone and is incomplete. Among roughly 81,000 clones listed, around 85% were seen once. This clone has just a few counts. The ends were cut back, 6 bases at V and 0 bases at J, with 12 bases in the middle. The CDR3 has 15 residues. Germline lookup yields CDR1 MDHEN and CDR2 SYDVKM. The chain uses TRBV28 and TRBJ1-5; weak D call: TRBD1 (6 bases). Specimen: peripheral blood. This clonotype was sampled from a man aged 25-45 years with acute or convalescent COVID-19. CDR3 amino acids: CASSKRTASNQPQHF. CDR3 bases: TGTGCCAGCAGCAAAAGGACAGCTAGCAATCAGCCCCAGCATTTT.